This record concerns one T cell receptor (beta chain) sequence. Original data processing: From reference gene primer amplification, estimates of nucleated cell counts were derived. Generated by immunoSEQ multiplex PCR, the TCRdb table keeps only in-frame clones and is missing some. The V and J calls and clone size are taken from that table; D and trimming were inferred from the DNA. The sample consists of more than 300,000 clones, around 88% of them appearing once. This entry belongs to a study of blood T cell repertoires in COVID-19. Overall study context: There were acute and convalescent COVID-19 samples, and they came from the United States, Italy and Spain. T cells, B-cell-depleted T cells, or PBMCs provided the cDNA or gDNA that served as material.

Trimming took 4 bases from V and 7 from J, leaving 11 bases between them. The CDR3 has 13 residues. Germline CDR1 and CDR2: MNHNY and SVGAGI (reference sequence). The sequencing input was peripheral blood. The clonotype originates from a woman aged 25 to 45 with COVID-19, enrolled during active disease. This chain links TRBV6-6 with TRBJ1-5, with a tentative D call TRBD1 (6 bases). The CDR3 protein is CASSSNRAQPQHF. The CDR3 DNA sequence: TGTGCCAGCAGTTCAAACAGGGCCCAGCCCCAGCATTTT.